Shown below are 24 T cell receptor beta chains from a single sample sequenced in a study of early stage breast cancer tumors (dated 2017 in TCRdb). Preparation of the library involved the immunoSEQ multiplex PCR assay. The table was pulled from immuneACCESS by TCRdb, which kept in-frame rearrangements only. Such tables lose some clones; where checked, under half of the loss comes from unresolved V genes, and the rest has no known cause. Present in this sample are 5,500 to 7,000 clones, around 73% of which were seen just once. The leading ten clones occupy 9.2% of the sample. The sample taken for sequencing was normal breast tissue next to the tumor. Receptors originate from a person aged 40 to 49 with breast cancer.

This clone was observed a few times. V and J are TRBV15 and TRBJ2-5, with 8 bases aligning to TRBD2. The CDR3 spans 15 residues. The V gene end was trimmed by 1 base and the J gene end by 3 bases; junction bases not matched to a gene: 4. Germline V CDR1 and CDR2: LNHNV, YYDKDF (reference sequence). CDR3 sequence: CATSRAGGSEETQYF. The CDR3 DNA reads TGTGCCACCAGCAGAGCGGGAGGGTCGGAAGAGACCCAGTACTTC. The full variable domain, in which reference TRBV15 and TRBJ2-5 provide the parts outside the CDR3, is DAMVIQNPRYQVTQFGKPVTLSCSQTLNHNVMYWYQQKSSQAPKLLFHYYDKDFNNEADTPDNFQSRRPNTSFCFLDIRSPGLGDTAMYLCATSRAGGSEETQYFGPGTRLLVL.

The rearrangement joins TRBV30 to TRBJ1-2; perhaps TRBD1 as D (5 bases). The CDR3 has 14 residues. With 5 bases removed from V and 7 bases from J, the gap between germline ends came to 20 bases. The germline V gene has CDR1 GTSNPN and CDR2 SVGIG (reference sequence). CDR3 sequence: CAWECRGGGCGYTF. The CDR3 region has the DNA TGTGCCTGGGAGTGTCGCGGCGGGGGATGTGGCTACACCTTC. The full variable domain, with the rest looked up from reference TRBV30 and TRBJ1-2, is SQTIHQWPATLVQPVGSPLSLECTVEGTSNPNLYWYRQAAGRGLQLLFYSVGIGQISSEVPQNLSASRPQDRQFILSSKKLLLSDSGFYLCAWECRGGGCGYTFGSGTRLTVV.

The V gene is TRBV7-6, the J gene TRBJ2-2, with D perhaps TRBD2 (5 bases). The CDR3 covers 16 residues. Germline V CDR1 and CDR2: SGHVS, FNYEAQ. Trimming removed 5 bases from V and 6 bases from J, with 19 bases in between. The CDR3 region has the DNA TGTGCCAGCAGCAACGGCGATCGAACAGCGGCCGGGGAGCTGTTTTTT. Translation gives CASSNGDRTAAGELFF.

The chain has TRBV15 and TRBJ1-5; the match to TRBD1 covers 7 bases. This CDR3 spans 18 amino acids. Per the germline V gene, CDR1 is LNHNV and CDR2 is YYDKDF (reference sequence). Trimming removed 9 bases from V and 1 base from J; junction bases left unmatched: 18. The CDR3 bases are TGTGCCACTCCGCTCTTCCCGGGACAGCGGGGGAGCAATCAGCCCCAGCATTTT. Protein product: CATPLFPGQRGSNQPQHF.

The chain links TRBV2 to TRBJ2-2; D remains ambiguous. The CDR3 covers 12 residues. CDR1 is SNHLY and CDR2 is FYNNEI in the germline V gene. Deletions cut 6 bases from V and 6 bases from J, with 8 bases between. CDR3 DNA sequence: TGTGCCAGCAGCCTAGGTGCCGGGGAGCTGTTTTTT. It translates to CASSLGAGELFF. The full variable domain, with the rest looked up from reference TRBV2 and TRBJ2-2, is EPEVTQTPSHQVTQMGQEVILRCVPISNHLYFYWYRQILGQKVEFLVSFYNNEISEKSEIFDDQFSVERPDGSNFTLKIRSTKLEDSAMYFCASSLGAGELFFGEGSRLTVL.

The rearrangement uses TRBV6-1 and TRBJ2-7; 7 nucleotides align to TRBD2. The V and J ends lost 7 bases and 6 bases, in that order; junction bases with no gene match: 12. The CDR3 runs 14 residues. CDR1 and CDR2 (germline): MNHNS, SASEGT. CDR3 nucleotides: TGTGCCAGCACTAAGGAGCGGGGCACCTTCGAGCAGTACTTC. Amino acid sequence: CASTKERGTFEQYF.

V gene TRBV6-4 combines with J gene TRBJ2-3; possibly TRBD1 or TRBD2 for D (5 bases each). This CDR3 contains 14 residues. From germline, CDR1 is MRHNA and CDR2 SNTAGT. V gave up 6 bases and J gave up 2 bases, with 12 bases separating them. The CDR3 reads CASSAGDDTDTQYF. The CDR3 DNA follows: TGTGCCAGCAGCGCCGGGGACGACACAGATACGCAGTATTTT.

The chain is built from TRBV11-1 and TRBJ2-1; 12 nucleotides line up with TRBD2. This CDR3 is built from 15 residues. After removal of 7 bases from V and 4 bases from J, the junction contained 5 bases not matched to a gene. Germline assignment: CDR1 SGHAT and CDR2 FQDESV (reference sequence). The CDR3 sequence is CASTLAGGVYNEQFF. Written as DNA, the CDR3 is TGTGCCAGCACCCTAGCGGGAGGGGTTTACAATGAGCAGTTCTTC.

The rearrangement joins TRBV6-6 to TRBJ2-7; 11 positions agree with TRBD2. The ends lost 4 bases at V and 4 bases at J; junction bases unmatched: 3. This CDR3 has 14 amino acids. CDR1 is MNHNY and CDR2 is SVGAGI in the germline V gene (reference sequence). CDR3 nucleotide sequence: TGTGCCAGCAGTTGGACTAGCGGGCCTTACGAGCAGTACTTC. It encodes CASSWTSGPYEQYF.

This clone showed up just once. The rearrangement joins TRBV5-1 to TRBJ2-5; TRBD2 might be the D (5 bases). Germline V gene lookup returns CDR1 SGHRS and CDR2 YFSETQ. The V gene lost 0 bases and the J gene lost 4 bases, with 10 bases spanning the gap. This CDR3 comprises 14 residues. In nucleotides, the CDR3 is TGCGCCAGCAGCTTGGGGCTAGGAGGAGAGACCCAGTACTTC. Encoded protein: CASSLGLGGETQYF.

The chain uses TRBV29-1 and TRBJ2-7; D might be TRBD1 (6 bases). The germline V and J ends were trimmed by 0 bases and 3 bases, with 21 bases remaining between them. The CDR3 runs 17 residues. Germline values: CDR1 SQVTM, CDR2 ANQGSEA. Here the CDR3 DNA reads TGCAGCGTTGAAGATCCCAGGGGACCCGCCGGCTTCTACGAGCAGTACTTC. Translation: CSVEDPRGPAGFYEQYF.

The genes are TRBV6-1 and TRBJ2-5; D might be TRBD1 (6 bases). CDR3 length: 13 residues. V lost 6 bases and J 5 bases, leaving 13 bases between the germline ends. Per germline, CDR1 MNHNS and CDR2 SASEGT. The CDR3 nucleotides read TGTGCCAGCAGACGTCAGGGGCCGGAGACCCAGTACTTC. Protein: CASRRQGPETQYF.

The rearrangement joins TRBV6-1 to TRBJ1-4, with 7 bases matching TRBD1. CDR3 length: 15 amino acids. Looked up from germline, CDR1 is MNHNS and CDR2 is SASEGT. The J segment lost 8 bases and the V segment lost 2 bases, leaving 8 bases of the junction unmatched. As DNA, the CDR3 is TGTGCCAGCAGTGAACAGGGGGGCAATTCCGAAAAACTGTTTTTT. Encoded protein: CASSEQGGNSEKLFF.

The chain employs TRBV10-3 and TRBJ2-5; TRBD2 matches at 7 bases. The V segment lost 0 bases and the J segment 0 bases; nucleotides outside the gene matches: 10. The CDR3 is 18 residues long. Looked up from germline, CDR1 is ENHRY and CDR2 is SYGVKD. CDR3 sequence (DNA): TGTGCCATCAGTGAGTCGGCCGGGACGGGGGGAAACCAAGAGACCCAGTACTTC. As protein: CAISESAGTGGNQETQYF.

The V and J genes are TRBV25-1 and TRBJ2-5; the match to TRBD2 covers 7 bases. V lost 4 bases to trimming and J lost 1 base; unmatched junction nucleotides: 9. This CDR3 spans 16 amino acids. Germline V gives CDR1 MGHDK, CDR2 SYGVNS. CDR3 nucleotide sequence: TGTGCCAGCAGTGGGGGGGGTAGCGCCGTCCAAGAGACCCAGTACTTC. Its protein product is CASSGGGSAVQETQYF. Filled out from reference TRBV25-1 and TRBJ2-5, the complete variable domain reads EADIYQTPRYLVIGTGKKITLECSQTMGHDKMYWYQQDPGMELHLIHYSYGVNSTEKGDLSSESTVSRIRTEHFPLTLESARPSHTSQYLCASSGGGSAVQETQYFGPGTRLLVL.

The rearrangement joins TRBV30 to TRBJ2-3; D unresolved. The CDR3 loop spans 11 amino acids. Trimming removed 4 bases at V and 4 bases at J, with 6 bases between. CDR1 and CDR2 from the germline V gene are GTSNPN and SVGIG (reference sequence). CDR3 sequence (DNA): TGTGCCTGGATGAGACCAGATACGCAGTATTTT. Translation: CAWMRPDTQYF.

This chain joins TRBV4-1 and TRBJ1-1, with 7 positions matching TRBD1. The V and J ends lost 1 base and 1 base, in that order; junction bases with no gene match: 6. The CDR3 has 16 residues. The V gene's germline CDR1 is MGHRA and CDR2 YSYEKL. The CDR3 DNA reads as TGCGCCAGCAGCCAAGGGGTGGGACAGAGGAACACTGAAGCTTTCTTT. It yields the protein CASSQGVGQRNTEAFF.

This chain uses TRBV2 with TRBJ2-1; 11 nucleotides match TRBD2. CDR1 and CDR2 (germline): SNHLY, FYNNEI. Germline trimming cut 7 bases from V and 9 bases from J; bases unmatched to any gene: 14. CDR3 length: 16 amino acids. The CDR3 nucleotides are TGTGCCAGCACCGGTGCCGGGACTAGCGGTTCGGGTGAGCAGTTCTTC. Translating it yields CASTGAGTSGSGEQFF.

The V gene is TRBV5-1, the J gene TRBJ2-1; 9 bases match TRBD2. J lost 3 bases, V lost 7 bases, and 11 bases had no gene match. CDR1 and CDR2 from the germline V gene are SGHRS and YFSETQ. This CDR3 has 16 amino acids. CDR3 sequence: CASSLRASGVYNEQFF. The CDR3, as DNA: TGCGCCAGCTCCTTGAGGGCTAGCGGGGTCTACAATGAGCAGTTCTTC. The full variable domain, rest sourced from reference TRBV5-1 and TRBJ2-1, is KAGVTQTPRYLIKTRGQQVTLSCSPISGHRSVSWYQQTPGQGLQFLFEYFSETQRNKGNFPGRFSGRQFSNSRSEMNVSTLELGDSALYLCASSLRASGVYNEQFFGPGTRLTVL.

The chain joins TRBV7-2 to TRBJ1-2; weak D call: TRBD1 (6 bases). The CDR3 runs to 16 residues. Trimming took 9 bases from V and 4 from J, leaving 24 bases between them. The germline CDR1 and CDR2 sequences are SGHTA and FQGNSA. In nucleotides, the CDR3 is TGTGCCAGTGCCCCACTACAGGGCCTCTACGCCTATGGCTACACCTTC. It translates to CASAPLQGLYAYGYTF.

The V call is TRBV9, the J call TRBJ2-7; the match to TRBD2 covers 10 bases. The ends lost 4 bases at V and 1 base at J; junction bases unmatched: 5. The CDR3 runs to 15 residues. The germline V gene encodes CDR1 SGDLS and CDR2 YYNGEE. Here the CDR3 DNA reads TGTGCCAGCAGCCCCCGACTAGCGGGTTCCTACGAGCAGTACTTC. Translating it yields CASSPRLAGSYEQYF.

This chain connects TRBV11-2 to TRBJ2-2; weak D call: TRBD2 (6 bases). The CDR3 is made up of 16 amino acids. Germline CDR1 SGHAT, CDR2 FQNNGV. The V and J ends lost 3 bases and 1 base respectively, with 12 bases between them. The CDR3 reads CASSFPGTQNTGELFF. The CDR3 DNA reads as TGTGCCAGCAGCTTCCCCGGGACTCAGAACACCGGGGAGCTGTTTTTT.

This clone has more than one count but fewer than ten. The rearrangement uses TRBV10-2 and TRBJ2-7; D is perhaps TRBD1 (6 bases). CDR3 size: 13 residues. Trimming left V 5 bases short and J 0 bases short, with 8 bases between. The germline V gene encodes CDR1 WSHSY and CDR2 SAAADI. The CDR3 sequence: CASSRDTSYEQYF. CDR3 DNA sequence: TGCGCCAGCAGTAGGGACACCTCCTACGAGCAGTACTTC.

By proportion, this clone is medium-sized. The chain is built from TRBV5-8 and TRBJ2-1, with 13 bases identical to TRBD2. In germline, CDR1 is SGHTS, CDR2 YDEGEE. V was pared by 4 bases and J by 6 bases, with 7 bases of the junction left unmatched. This CDR3 is 16 amino acids long. CDR3 bases: TGTGCCAGCAGCGATTTCGGGACTAGCGGGGTCAATGAGCAGTTCTTC. Translated, it gives CASSDFGTSGVNEQFF.